This T cell receptor (beta chain) appears in the sequencing data of a study of blood T cell repertoires in COVID-19. Study information: The samples span acute and convalescent COVID-19 from the United States, Italy and Spain. In each case, the material was cDNA or gDNA derived from T cells, B-cell-depleted T cells, or PBMCs.

Source study methods: Counts of nucleated cells, estimated from reference gene primer amplification, were obtained. Sequenced by immunoSEQ multiplex PCR; TCRdb stores in-frame clones only, minus some. V and J calls and clone size are as listed in that table; D and trimming were resolved from the DNA. Here the sample spans some 50,000 clones, over 75% being singletons. J lost 2 bases, V lost 3 bases, and 11 bases had no gene match. Germline CDR1 and CDR2: SGHTA and FQGTGA. This CDR3 contains 17 residues. Material for sequencing was peripheral blood. The rearrangement links TRBV7-3 to TRBJ2-3; TRBD1 aligns across 7 bases. The TCR was taken from a human donor in a cohort sampled during active COVID-19. CDR3 DNA: TGTGCCAGCAGCTTCCTGGGACAGCCAACTCCCACAGATACGCAGTATTTT. Its protein product is CASSFLGQPTPTDTQYF. Variable domain in full (rest from reference TRBV7-3 and TRBJ2-3): GAGVSQTPSNKVTEKGKYVELRCDPISGHTALYWYRQSLGQGPEFLIYFQGTGAADDSGLPNDRFFAVRPEGSVSTLKIQRTERGDSAVYLCASSFLGQPTPTDTQYFGPGTRLTVL.